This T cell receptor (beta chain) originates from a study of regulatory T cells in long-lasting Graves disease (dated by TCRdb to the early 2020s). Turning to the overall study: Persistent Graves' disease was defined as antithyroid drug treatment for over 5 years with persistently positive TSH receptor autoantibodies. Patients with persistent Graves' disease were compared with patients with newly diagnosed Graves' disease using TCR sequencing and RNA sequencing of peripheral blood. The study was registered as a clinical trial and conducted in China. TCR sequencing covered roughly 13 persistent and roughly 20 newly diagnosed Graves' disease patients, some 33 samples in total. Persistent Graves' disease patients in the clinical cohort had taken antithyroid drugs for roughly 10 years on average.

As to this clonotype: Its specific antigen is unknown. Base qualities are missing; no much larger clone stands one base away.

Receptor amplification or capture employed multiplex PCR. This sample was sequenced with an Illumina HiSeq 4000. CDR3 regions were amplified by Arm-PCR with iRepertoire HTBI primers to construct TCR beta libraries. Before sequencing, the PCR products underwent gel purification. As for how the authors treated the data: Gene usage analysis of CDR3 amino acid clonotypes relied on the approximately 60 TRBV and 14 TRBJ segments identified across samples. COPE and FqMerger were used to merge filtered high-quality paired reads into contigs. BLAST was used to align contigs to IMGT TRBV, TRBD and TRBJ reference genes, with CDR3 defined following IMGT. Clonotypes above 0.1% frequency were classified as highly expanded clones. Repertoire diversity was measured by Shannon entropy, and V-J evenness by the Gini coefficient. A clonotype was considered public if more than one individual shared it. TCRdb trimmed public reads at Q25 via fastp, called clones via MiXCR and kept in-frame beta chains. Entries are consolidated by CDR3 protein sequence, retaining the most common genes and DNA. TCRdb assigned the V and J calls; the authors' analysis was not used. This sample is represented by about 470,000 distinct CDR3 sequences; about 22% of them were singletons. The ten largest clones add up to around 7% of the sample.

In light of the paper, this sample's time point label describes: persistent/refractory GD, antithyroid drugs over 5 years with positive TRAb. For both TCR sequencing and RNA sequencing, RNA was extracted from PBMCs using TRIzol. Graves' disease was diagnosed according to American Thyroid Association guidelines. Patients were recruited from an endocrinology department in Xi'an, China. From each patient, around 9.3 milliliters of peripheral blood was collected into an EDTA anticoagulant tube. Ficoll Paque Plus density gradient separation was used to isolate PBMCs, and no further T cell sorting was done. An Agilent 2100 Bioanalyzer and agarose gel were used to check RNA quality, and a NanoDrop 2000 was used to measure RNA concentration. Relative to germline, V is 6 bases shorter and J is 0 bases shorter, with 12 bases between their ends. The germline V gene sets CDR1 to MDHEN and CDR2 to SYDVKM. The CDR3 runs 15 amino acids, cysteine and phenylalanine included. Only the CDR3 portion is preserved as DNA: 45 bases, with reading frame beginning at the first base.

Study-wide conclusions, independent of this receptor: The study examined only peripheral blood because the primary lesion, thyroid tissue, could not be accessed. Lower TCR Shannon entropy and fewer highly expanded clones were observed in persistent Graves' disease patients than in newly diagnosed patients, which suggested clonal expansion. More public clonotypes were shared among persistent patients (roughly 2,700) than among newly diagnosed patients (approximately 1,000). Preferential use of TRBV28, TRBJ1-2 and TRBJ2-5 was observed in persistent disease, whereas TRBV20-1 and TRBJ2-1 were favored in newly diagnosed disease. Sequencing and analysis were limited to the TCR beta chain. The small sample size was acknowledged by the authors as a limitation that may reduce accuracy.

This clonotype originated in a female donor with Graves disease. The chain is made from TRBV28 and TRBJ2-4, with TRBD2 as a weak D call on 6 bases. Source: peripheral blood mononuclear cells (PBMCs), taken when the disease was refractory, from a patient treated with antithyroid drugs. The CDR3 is CASSPRDLAKNIQYF. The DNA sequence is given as TGTGCCAGCAGCCCCAGGGACTTAGCCAAAAACATTCAGTACTTC.